Listed here are 15 T cell receptor beta chains from one sample, sequenced in a study of T-cell memory formation after mild COVID-19. Via MiXCR, TCRdb re-called the 5' RACE reads, giving one row per CDR3 protein. Of around 530,000 distinct CDR3 sequences listed, roughly 22% are singletons. The source material was PBMCs or a T cell subset sorted from them (not recorded which). These receptor sequences come from an adult woman who had mild COVID-19 (a few samples of this study predate the infection). Cell type and time point are not known.

This clonotype was observed a few times. The CDR3 sequence: CASSPRDRVGQPQHF. CDR3 sequence (DNA): TGTGCCAGCAGTCCTCGGGACAGGGTAGGGCAGCCCCAGCATTTT. The genes are TRBV12-3 or TRBV12-4 and TRBJ1-5; 9 nucleotides align to TRBD1. The CDR3 runs to 15 residues. V shed 5 bases and J 7 bases; nucleotides not matched to a gene: 9.

V is TRBV3-2 and J is TRBJ2-2; the table calls TRBD1, which could not be checked here. TRBV3-2 is a pseudogene segment. The CDR3 has 15 residues. Here the CDR3 DNA reads TGTGCCAGCAGCCAAGTCGGGGGCGCCACCGGGGAGCTGTTTTTT. Translated: CASSQVGGATGELFF.

This clonotype has a handful of counts. The chain employs TRBV7-9 and TRBJ2-1; possibly TRBD2 for D (5 bases). Trimming pared 5 bases from V and 5 bases from J, leaving 22 bases between. The CDR3 loop spans 17 amino acids. The germline CDR1 and CDR2 sequences are SEHNR and FQNEAQ (reference sequence). CDR3 protein: CASSHSQRTRGNNEQFF. The CDR3 DNA follows: TGTGCCAGCAGCCACAGCCAGAGGACGAGAGGGAACAATGAGCAGTTCTTC.

The table lists this clonotype with a few counts. The chain is built from TRBV20-1 and TRBJ1-6; 7 positions match TRBD1. The V gene end was trimmed by 3 bases and the J gene end by 9 bases; junction bases not matched to a gene: 5. Germline V gene lookup returns CDR1 DFQATT and CDR2 SNEGSKA (reference sequence). CDR3 length: 13 amino acids. In DNA form, the CDR3 reads TGCAGTGCTAGCCGGACAGGCATTTCACCCCTCCACTTT. Translation: CSASRTGISPLHF.

This chain links TRBV6-5 with TRBJ2-4, with TRBD1 identical over 10 bases. V lost 5 bases to trimming and J lost 8 bases; unmatched junction nucleotides: 6. Germline loops: CDR1 MNHEY, CDR2 SVGAGI. The CDR3 consists of 14 residues. CDR3 amino acids: CASSQGQGSDIQYF. The CDR3 DNA is TGTGCCAGCAGTCAGGGACAGGGGTCCGACATTCAGTACTTC.

This clonotype has more than one count but fewer than ten. The rearrangement joins TRBV2 to TRBJ2-7; a possible D gene is TRBD1 (6 bases). Between the trimmed V and J ends, which lost 2 bases and 3 bases, there was a span of 11 bases. This CDR3 comprises 14 residues. Per the germline V gene, CDR1 is SNHLY and CDR2 is FYNNEI. The CDR3 loop is CASSERDTYYEQYF. In DNA form, the CDR3 reads TGTGCCAGCAGTGAACGGGACACGTACTACGAGCAGTACTTC.

The table lists this clonotype with many counts. This chain's CDR3 is CASSSQGGNTEAFF. CDR3 sequence (DNA): TGTGCCAGCAGCTCGCAGGGGGGGAACACTGAAGCTTTCTTT. The genes are TRBV7-3 and TRBJ1-1, with TRBD1 identical over 7 bases. The V segment lost 4 bases and the J segment 1 base; nucleotides outside the gene matches: 3. The CDR3 has 14 amino acids. Germline lookup yields CDR1 SGHTA and CDR2 FQGTGA.

The rearrangement joins TRBV11-2 to TRBJ1-1; unclear D gene. CDR3 length: 13 residues. The V end lost 2 bases, the J end lost 1 base, and 5 bases lay between the germline ends. From germline, CDR1 is SGHAT and CDR2 FQNNGV. CDR3 sequence: CASSLIRNTEAFF. CDR3 nucleotides: TGTGCCAGCAGCTTAATAAGGAACACTGAAGCTTTCTTT.

The gene calls are TRBV19 and TRBJ2-1; D is perhaps TRBD1 (5 bases). CDR3 size: 14 residues. The germline V gene encodes CDR1 LNHDA and CDR2 SQIVND (reference sequence). V lost 3 bases and J 6 bases, leaving 12 bases between the germline ends. The CDR3 is CASSIGHTGNEQFF. As DNA, the CDR3 is TGTGCCAGTAGTATCGGACATACAGGCAATGAGCAGTTCTTC.

This rearrangement joins TRBV29-1 to TRBJ1-2; D unresolved. Germline CDR1 SQVTM, CDR2 ANQGSEA. The germline V and J ends were trimmed by 8 bases and 6 bases, with 19 bases remaining between them. This CDR3 region has 13 residues. CDR3 loop: CSPLNEPLNGYTF. For the CDR3, the DNA is TGCAGCCCCCTCAACGAGCCCCTTAATGGCTACACCTTC.

The table lists this clonotype with a few counts. The rearrangement uses TRBV12-3 or TRBV12-4 and TRBJ1-2, with TRBD1 identical over 7 bases. V lost 6 bases, J lost 5 bases, and 3 bases stayed unmatched. The CDR3 sequence is 12 residues long. This CDR3 reads CASRTGPYGYTF. CDR3 DNA sequence: TGTGCCAGCAGGACAGGGCCATATGGCTACACCTTC.

The rearrangement uses TRBV6-5 and TRBJ1-2; 10 bases are a match to TRBD1. The CDR3 sequence is 15 residues long. Per the germline V gene, CDR1 is MNHEY and CDR2 is SVGAGI. Trimming cost V 6 bases and J 0 bases; bases outside gene matches: 4. CDR3 loop: CASSKGQGANYGYTF. CDR3 nucleotides: TGTGCCAGCAGCAAAGGACAGGGGGCTAACTATGGCTACACCTTC.

The V call is TRBV4-3, the J call TRBJ2-1; a possible D gene is TRBD2 (6 bases). Per germline, CDR1 LGHNA and CDR2 YSLEER. This CDR3 contains 16 residues. V lost 1 base to trimming and J lost 7 bases, with 17 bases between them. The CDR3 nucleotides read TGCGCCAGCAGCCAAGCGGGGCGGGAAGGTAGGAATGAGCAGTTCTTC. It translates to CASSQAGREGRNEQFF.

This sequence joins TRBV19 and TRBJ2-1; D remains ambiguous. Trimming took 1 base from V and 5 from J, leaving 9 bases between them. This CDR3 contains 14 residues. Germline V lookup: CDR1 LNHDA, CDR2 SQIVND (reference sequence). In DNA, the CDR3 is TGTGCCAGTAGTATAGGCGACACCCACAATGAGCAGTTCTTC. Its protein product is CASSIGDTHNEQFF.

The rearrangement uses TRBV20-1 and TRBJ1-1, with 7 bases aligning to TRBD1. Unmatched junction bases numbered 5, after V lost 3 bases and J lost 4 bases. This CDR3 is 13 amino acids long. Germline CDR1 DFQATT, CDR2 SNEGSKA (reference sequence). The DNA for the CDR3 is TGCAGTGCTAGTGACAGGGTGGCCACTGAAGCTTTCTTT. It specifies CSASDRVATEAFF.